A selection of T cell receptor beta chains follows, all from one sample in a study of breast tumors, draining lymph nodes, adjacent tissues. Using its own MiXCR run on the multiplex PCR reads, TCRdb lists one record per CDR3 protein. The repertoire includes fewer than 150,000 distinct CDR3 sequences, about 20% of them detected once, and roughly 2.2% sits in the top ten. Material: axillary lymph node tissue. These receptor sequences come from a female donor with breast cancer. Some clones in this sample may be carry-over from other donors' samples. Each CDR3 is given with its conserved first and last residue. The D gene is left open where the match is weak. The listing skips clone size in some rows; elsewhere it reads once, few, many or a size class.

abundance	d_gene	len	v_gene	j_gene	CDR3nt	CDR3aa
many	NA	12	TRBV29-1	TRBJ2-3	TGCAGCGTTGTCGACCCGGGGGAGACGCAGTATTTT	CSVVDPGETQYF
many	NA	12	TRBV7-8	TRBJ2-3	TGTGCCAGCAGCTTAGTTGTAGATACGCAGTATTTT	CASSLVVDTQYF
many	TRBD2	14	TRBV10-3	TRBJ2-1	TGTGCCATCAGCCGGGAGGGGGGCTACAATGAGCAGTTCTTC	CAISREGGYNEQFF
many	NA	15	TRBV6-6	TRBJ2-7	TGTGCCAGCAGTTACTTTCCACCACAAGCGTACGAGCAGTACTTC	CASSYFPPQAYEQYF
many	NA	14	TRBV20-1	TRBJ1-2	TGCAGTGCAATAGAGCAGGACCGAAACTATGGCTACACCTTC	CSAIEQDRNYGYTF
many	NA	13	TRBV20-1	TRBJ2-1	TGCAGTGCTAAAAGGGGCAGCAACAATGAGCAGTTCTTC	CSAKRGSNNEQFF
many	NA	14	TRBV6-1	TRBJ1-6	TGTGCCAGCAGCGCGGGACGGGCTAATTCACCCCTCCACTTT	CASSAGRANSPLHF
many	NA	13	TRBV2	TRBJ2-1	TGTGCCAGCAGTGAATTGCGGTACAATGAGCAGTTCTTC	CASSELRYNEQFF
many	NA	16	TRBV5-1	TRBJ1-2	TGCGCCAGCAGCTTGGATGGGGAGCCCGGATACTATGGCTACACCTTC	CASSLDGEPGYYGYTF
many	NA	15	TRBV6-5	TRBJ1-2	TGTGCCAGCAGTTACTCGATAGGACGGCTTGGTGGCTACACCTTC	CASSYSIGRLGGYTF
many	TRBD2	16	TRBV20-1	TRBJ2-3	TGCAGTGCTAGCCGGGGACTAGCGGGAGCGGAAGATACGCAGTATTTT	CSASRGLAGAEDTQYF
many	NA	14	TRBV7-9	TRBJ2-7	TGTGCCAGCCTCGGGACCGCAAGCTCCTACGAGCAGTACTTC	CASLGTASSYEQYF
NA	NA	14	TRBV5-4	TRBJ2-6	TGTGCCAGCAGCCCCTTTAGGGGGGCCAACGTCCTGACTTTC	CASSPFRGANVLTF
many	NA	17	TRBV19	TRBJ1-3	TGTGCCAGTAGTATAGGAGGGCAGGTCGCTTCTGGAAACACCATATATTTT	CASSIGGQVASGNTIYF
many	TRBD2	13	TRBV18	TRBJ2-1	TGTGCCAGCTCAACTAGCGAGTACAATGAGCAGTTCTTC	CASSTSEYNEQFF
many	NA	13	TRBV7-8	TRBJ2-5	TGTGCCAGCAGCCCTAGTTGGCAGCAGACCCAGTACTTC	CASSPSWQQTQYF
many	NA	16	TRBV19	TRBJ1-5	TGTGCCAGTAGTATGAGACAGCATCAAATCAATCAGCCCCAGCATTTT	CASSMRQHQINQPQHF
many	TRBD1	17	TRBV5-6	TRBJ2-7	TGTGCCAGCAGCTTGGCCCCGGGACAGGGCAGTCCCTACGAGCAGTACTTC	CASSLAPGQGSPYEQYF
many	TRBD1	14	TRBV2	TRBJ1-5	TGTGCCGTACAGGGTGACAGGGTAAATCAGCCCCAGCATTTT	CAVQGDRVNQPQHF
NA	TRBD1	17	TRBV28	TRBJ1-5	TGTGCCAGCAGTTTTCCCGCGACAGGGTGGGACAATCAGCCCCAGCATTTT	CASSFPATGWDNQPQHF
many	NA	13	TRBV29-1	TRBJ2-1	TGCAGCGTCCTGACGACAGCCCGGCCAGGGCAGTTCTTC	CSVLTTARPGQFF
many	NA	16	TRBV28	TRBJ2-7	TGTGCCAGCAGTCCAACCCCAGGGACACTTCGCTACGAGCAGTACTTC	CASSPTPGTLRYEQYF
many	TRBD1	13	TRBV6-1	TRBJ1-2	TGTGCCAGCAGTGATGGACAGGTCTATGGCTACACCTTC	CASSDGQVYGYTF
many	NA	16	TRBV12-3/TRBV12-4	TRBJ1-2	TGTGCCAGCAGTTTATTCGGAAGGGGGTCTAACTATGGCTACACCTTC	CASSLFGRGSNYGYTF
many	NA	12	TRBV19	TRBJ2-1	TGTGCCAGTAGTGACTCTATCAATGAGCAGTTCTTC	CASSDSINEQFF
many	NA	14	TRBV18	TRBJ1-2	TGTGCCAGCTCACCCGGGCGCCAAACGCATGGCTACACCTTC	CASSPGRQTHGYTF
few	NA	13	TRBV27	TRBJ2-2	TGTGCCAGCAGAGCAGAGAACACCGGGGAGCTGTTTTTT	CASRAENTGELFF
many	NA	13	TRBV10-3	TRBJ1-6	TGTGCCATCAGTGAGTCTGACGGATCACCCCTCCACTTT	CAISESDGSPLHF
many	TRBD2	20	TRBV19	TRBJ2-1	TGTGCCAGTAGTATTGATGGTGCCAGTTTTGGGAGGGACGCGGTCCATGAGCAGTTCTTC	CASSIDGASFGRDAVHEQFF
many	NA	17	TRBV24-1	TRBJ1-5	TGTGCCACCAGTGATCCCCGCGGGTGGGTAGTCAATCAGCCCCAGCATTTT	CATSDPRGWVVNQPQHF
many	TRBD1	18	TRBV19	TRBJ2-3	TGTGCCAGTAGTGACCTCCCTTGGGGACAGGGGACCACAGATACGCAGTATTTT	CASSDLPWGQGTTDTQYF
many	NA	14	TRBV6-5	TRBJ1-2	TGTGCCAGCAGTCCCGCGGAGGGCATCTATGGCTACACCTTC	CASSPAEGIYGYTF